This T cell receptor (beta chain) was sequenced during a study of spatial heterogeneity in lung cancer. Study in general: Matched bulk RNA-seq provided a T cell module score, and TCR transcript counts in tumor regions correlated strongly with it. General study results and limits: Mutation counts in tumors were tracked by counts of expanded intratumoral alpha and beta TCRs.

Each TCR cDNA molecule bore a unique molecular identifier. TCRdb ran MiXCR on the 5' RACE reads and lists one entry per CDR3 protein. This table has tens of thousands of distinct CDR3 sequences, 4.5% to 5% appearing once. Time point in this sample: sample taken at primary tumor resection. The donors, approximately 66 patients with untreated early-stage non-small cell lung cancer, provided the samples. This clonotype was detected ten times or more. Its antigen is not known. With 6 bases clipped from V and 5 bases from J, the junction kept 3 bases outside the gene matches. The CDR3 runs 13 residues. The germline CDR1 and CDR2 sequences are SNHLY and FYNNEI.

The chain is built from TRBV2 and TRBJ2-5; TRBD1 matches 10 bases. Sample: lung tumor tissue, taken at surgery. The receptor's source is a male donor with early-stage non-small cell lung cancer. In nucleotides, the CDR3 is TGTGCCAGCAGGACAGGGGGCTACGAGACCCAGTACTTC. Translated, it gives CASRTGGYETQYF.